This passage covers 20 T cell receptor beta chains from one sample sequenced in a study of post-analysis software for immune sequencing data (dated by TCRdb to between 2015 and 2017). Library preparation employed PCR. Sequencing used an Illumina HiSeq 2500. Unique molecular identifiers were incorporated into TCR beta cDNA libraries to reduce PCR and sequencing biases. The public sequencing data were trimmed at Q25 with fastp and processed into clonotypes with MiXCR by TCRdb, which kept only in-frame beta chains. CDR3 protein duplicates are merged, each entry listing the most common genes and DNA. Recorded for this sample are around 400,000 distinct CDR3 sequences; 35% to 45% of them occurred a single time. Jointly, the top ten make up approximately 7.1% of the sample. No antigens are known for them. What the work shows at the level of the full study, not this receptor alone: Several TRBV segments, including TRBV5-6, TRBV5-1 and TRBV20-1, were significantly more frequent in patients than controls.

Input material: blood. Receptors originate from a girl aged 2-10 years with multiple sclerosis.

In its sample, this clonotype was seen a few times. The chain links TRBV29-1 to TRBJ1-1, with unresolved D. The CDR3 runs to 14 residues. The germline V gene encodes CDR1 SQVTM and CDR2 ANQGSEA. Trimming took 7 bases from V and 1 from J, leaving 16 bases between them. The CDR3 DNA is TGCAGCGGTGGAGGCTTGGTGGGGAACACTGAAGCTTTCTTT. It specifies CSGGGLVGNTEAFF.

This chain joins TRBV18 and TRBJ1-5; D call uncertain. This CDR3 has 14 amino acids. Trimming pared 3 bases from V and 1 base from J, leaving 7 bases between. CDR1 is KGHSH, CDR2 LQKENI, per germline. In DNA, the CDR3 is TGTGCCAGCTCACCGGAACTGAGCAATCAGCCCCAGCATTTT. Translating gives CASSPELSNQPQHF.

A few counts support this clonotype. The V and J genes are TRBV5-1 and TRBJ1-2; TRBD1 matches 7 bases. The CDR3 is 14 residues long. J gave up 6 bases and V 1 base, and 6 bases lay outside the gene matches. CDR1 SGHRS and CDR2 YFSETQ come from the germline V gene. Here the CDR3 DNA reads TGCGCCAGCAGCTTGTGGACCGACAGGGATGGCTACACCTTC. This gives the protein CASSLWTDRDGYTF.

This chain joins TRBV27 and TRBJ1-4; 8 bases map to TRBD1. Trimming removed 4 bases from V and 7 bases from J; junction bases left unmatched: 5. The CDR3 spans 14 residues. CDR1 is MNHEY, CDR2 SMNVEV, per germline (reference sequence). CDR3 sequence reads: CASSYSDRVEKLFF. CDR3 DNA: TGTGCCAGCAGTTACTCGGACAGGGTTGAAAAACTGTTTTTT.

J is TRBJ1-5 and V is TRBV6-5, with TRBD1 as a possible D gene (5 bases). In germline, CDR1 is MNHEY, CDR2 SVGAGI. CDR3 length: 15 amino acids. V lost 0 bases, J lost 1 base, and 7 bases lay in between. The CDR3 coding sequence is TGTGCCAGCAGTTACTCCGGGGACAGCAATCAGCCCCAGCATTTT. Amino acid sequence: CASSYSGDSNQPQHF.

This clonotype was counted a few times. V and J are TRBV5-1 and TRBJ2-1; TRBD1 matches 7 bases. After removal of 2 bases from V and 4 bases from J, the junction contained 6 bases not matched to a gene. The germline CDR1 and CDR2 sequences are SGHRS and YFSETQ. This CDR3 is 15 amino acids long. CDR3: CASSFGQALYNEQFF. Written as DNA, the CDR3 is TGCGCCAGCAGCTTCGGACAGGCCCTTTACAATGAGCAGTTCTTC.

This rearrangement joins TRBV7-3 to TRBJ2-2; D is perhaps TRBD1 (5 bases). The germline gives CDR1 SGHTA, CDR2 FQGTGA. CDR3 size: 16 residues. Between the trimmed V and J ends, which lost 1 base and 2 bases, there was a span of 11 bases. The CDR3 sequence is CASSLRRGSNTGELFF. The DNA of the CDR3 is TGTGCCAGCAGCTTAAGAAGGGGCTCTAACACCGGGGAGCTGTTTTTT.

This chain uses TRBV2 with TRBJ2-7, with 11 bases fitting TRBD2. Germline CDR1 SNHLY, CDR2 FYNNEI. This CDR3 contains 14 residues. The V segment lost 6 bases and the J segment 2 bases; nucleotides outside the gene matches: 3. CDR3 region: CASRSGLAAYEQYF. CDR3 in DNA: TGTGCCAGCAGATCGGGACTAGCGGCCTACGAGCAGTACTTC.

The chain joins TRBV5-5 to TRBJ2-7; the D gene is possibly TRBD2 (6 bases). V dropped 7 bases and J dropped 3 bases, with 17 bases sitting between them. The CDR3 spans 14 residues. From germline, CDR1 is SGHKS and CDR2 YYEKEE (reference sequence). The CDR3 loop is CASAWRDASYEQYF. As DNA, the CDR3 is TGTGCCAGCGCCTGGCGGGACGCCAGCTACGAGCAGTACTTC.

This chain links TRBV6-6 with TRBJ2-5; 7 nucleotides match TRBD2. The CDR3 sequence is 14 residues long. Germline V gene data show CDR1 as MNHNY and CDR2 as SVGAGI (reference sequence). Losses at the gene ends were 2 bases for V and 5 bases for J; bases not matched to a gene: 5. The CDR3 DNA is TGTGCCAGCAGTTACCGAAGTAGCGGGGAGACCCAGTACTTC. This gives the protein CASSYRSSGETQYF.

The chain is built from TRBV29-1 and TRBJ1-2, with TRBD1 as a possible D gene (6 bases). This CDR3 is built from 12 residues. Looked up from germline, CDR1 is SQVTM and CDR2 is ANQGSEA. V was cut by 6 bases and J by 4 bases, with 12 bases left in between. The CDR3 DNA is TGCAGCGTCGAGGACAGCGGCTATGGCTACACCTTC. Protein sequence: CSVEDSGYGYTF. The entire variable domain, with the rest obtained from reference TRBV29-1 and TRBJ1-2, is as follows: SAVISQKPSRDICQRGTSLTIQCQVDSQVTMMFWYRQQPGQSLTLIATANQGSEATYESGFVIDKFPISRPNLTFSTLTVSNMSPEDSSIYLCSVEDSGYGYTFGSGTRLTVV.

The chain is built from TRBV4-2 and TRBJ2-3; a weak D match, TRBD2 (6 bases). The germline V and J ends were trimmed by 2 bases and 0 bases, with 15 bases remaining between them. Per the germline V gene, CDR1 is LGHNA and CDR2 is YNFKEQ. CDR3 length: 17 amino acids. The CDR3 protein is CASSQLTEGGSTDTQYF. DNA of the CDR3: TGTGCCAGCAGCCAATTGACGGAGGGCGGGAGCACAGATACGCAGTATTTT.

This chain links TRBV29-1 with TRBJ2-1, with D tentatively TRBD2 (7 bases). V was cut by 5 bases and J by 0 bases, with 14 bases left in between. CDR1 is SQVTM and CDR2 is ANQGSEA in the germline V gene. The CDR3 totals 15 residues. CDR3 coding DNA: TGCAGCGTTAGGGGGTCTAGCGGCTCCTACAATGAGCAGTTCTTC. It specifies CSVRGSSGSYNEQFF.

This clonotype was seen a handful of times. The gene calls are TRBV7-2 and TRBJ1-5; D might be TRBD1 (5 bases). Germline-derived CDR1 and CDR2 are SGHTA and FQGNSA. Trimming took off 5 bases at V and 6 bases at J, with 14 bases between the two ends. This CDR3 region has 14 residues. The CDR3 bases are TGTGCCAGCAGCCAAAGGTGGGGGAGTCAGCCCCAGCATTTT. Amino acid sequence: CASSQRWGSQPQHF.

V usage is TRBV28 and J usage is TRBJ1-2; D is unclear. This CDR3 contains 13 residues. Trimming shortened V by 8 bases and J by 8 bases, and 18 bases separated the two germline ends. CDR1 MDHEN and CDR2 SYDVKM come from the germline V gene. CDR3 DNA: TGTGCCAGCTTTCCCCTTTCCTCTAGAGGCTACACCTTC. Translation: CASFPLSSRGYTF.

The gene calls are TRBV5-1 and TRBJ2-7; the match to TRBD2 covers 11 bases. The CDR3 is 16 residues long. Germline V gene lookup returns CDR1 SGHRS and CDR2 YFSETQ. J lost 6 bases, V lost 4 bases, and 12 bases had no gene match. This chain's CDR3 is CASSPRQTSGSSEQYF. The CDR3, as DNA: TGCGCCAGCAGCCCGCGCCAAACTAGCGGGAGTAGCGAGCAGTACTTC.

Concerning this clonotype itself: The junction and the germline gene differ at one end; a read error may be behind it. The J gene is TRBJ2-3, the V gene TRBV2; tentatively, D is TRBD2 (6 bases). CDR1 is SNHLY and CDR2 is FYNNEI in the germline V gene. The CDR3 covers 17 residues. The DNA for the CDR3 is TGTGCCAACAGTGAAGCGCTTATGGGACTCCATCGAGATACGCAGTATTTT. Translated, it gives CANSEALMGLHRDTQYF.

There are a few counts of this clonotype. V is TRBV7-2 and J is TRBJ2-1; 9 bases align to TRBD2. The length of the CDR3 is 15 residues. The germline gives CDR1 SGHTA, CDR2 FQGNSA. Trimming took 2 bases from V and 12 from J; bases not matched to a gene: 11. The CDR3 loop reads CASSLYQIIAGAQFF. The DNA of the CDR3 is TGTGCCAGCAGCTTATATCAGATTATAGCGGGGGCGCAGTTCTTC. Full variable domain (remainder filled in from reference TRBV7-2 and TRBJ2-1): GAGVSQSPSNKVTEKGKDVELRCDPISGHTALYWYRQSLGQGLEFLIYFQGNSAPDKSGLPSDRFSAERTGGSVSTLTIQRTQQEDSAVYLCASSLYQIIAGAQFFGPGTRLTVL.

The chain employs TRBV2 and TRBJ1-1, with D possibly matching TRBD1 (6 bases). CDR3 length equals 14 residues. Germline CDR1 and CDR2: SNHLY and FYNNEI. With 2 bases removed from V and 5 bases from J, the gap between germline ends came to 12 bases. CDR3: CASSESGGETEAFF. The CDR3 bases are TGTGCCAGCAGTGAATCCGGGGGCGAGACTGAAGCTTTCTTT.

This clonotype occurred a few times. This sequence joins TRBV7-6 and TRBJ2-3; 12 positions agree with TRBD2. The CDR3 covers 21 residues. Germline assignment: CDR1 SGHVS and CDR2 FNYEAQ. The junction had 15 bases not matched to a gene; V was cut back by 0 bases and J by 2 bases. The CDR3 coding sequence is TGTGCCAGCAGCTTAGCCTGGAGGACTAGCGGGAATAGGGTCCCCACAGATACGCAGTATTTT. The encoded protein is CASSLAWRTSGNRVPTDTQYF.